This T cell receptor (beta chain) is drawn from a study of CD8 T cells in Susac syndrome (dated by TCRdb to the late 2010s). At the level of the whole study: Of the Susac syndrome patients who were sequenced, five or six had clinically active disease and roughly 8 were in clinical remission. Susac syndrome patients were therapy-naive, on corticosteroids (some also receiving IVIg), or on IVIg alone at blood withdrawal. Repertoire sequencing was used to test whether CD8+ T cell activation and differentiation in Susac syndrome was antigen driven.

The CDR1 and CDR2 encoded by the germline V gene are LGHNA and YNFKEQ. V was cut back by 0 bases and J by 4 bases, leaving a gap of 13 bases between them. CDR3 length: 15 amino acids, cysteine to phenylalanine. Kept here is only the CDR3 DNA, which spans 45 bases and is read in frame from base 1. RNA was extracted with the RNeasy kit and roughly 0.45 to 1 ug was reverse transcribed using random hexamers. The immunoSEQ multiplex PCR assay, which covers 54 Vbeta and 13 Jbeta segments, was used to amplify TCR beta CDR3 regions. PCR amplification bias was corrected by using a synthetic template baseline for primer optimization and computational correction. As for the original processing: Reads were annotated to V, D and J genes according to IMGT and were analyzed with immunoSEQ Analyzer, with only productive sequences retained. Clonality was computed as one minus Shannon entropy normalized by log2 of the number of productive unique sequences. For each patient and control, public and private clones were evaluated among the 100 most prevalent clones. Clones were defined as Susac-specific when absent from the healthy and MS cohorts, from some 1,100 published viral clones and from other ImmuneACCESS disease sequences. TCRdb reworked the public reads: Q25 trimming with fastp, MiXCR clone assembly, productive beta chains retained. One record per CDR3 amino acid sequence lists the most common genes and DNA. TCRdb, not the authors, supplied the V and J calls. This sample has approximately 260,000 distinct CDR3 sequences in its table, and around 96% of those were observed once. Jointly, the top ten make up approximately 0.094% of the sample.

Regarding this clonotype: Its specific antigen is unknown. Within one base of it there is no much larger clone, and no base qualities were kept.

The full study reports these points: The number of individuals in the TCR sequencing and HLA analysis was recognized as being relatively small. In the CD4+ T cell repertoire of Susac syndrome patients, clonal expansion was not detected.

Peripheral blood CD8+ and CD4+ T cells from healthy donors, Susac syndrome patients and multiple sclerosis patients were profiled using high-throughput TCR beta sequencing. The Susac syndrome patients fulfilled recently defined diagnostic criteria for definite or probable disease. Bulk CD8+ and CD4+ T cells were purified by magnetic negative isolation, while CD8+ TEMRA cells were enriched using FACS. Blood was collected in EDTA tubes and processed within 24 hours, with PBMCs isolated through density gradient centrifugation. PBMCs intended for TCR sequencing were cryopreserved in liquid nitrogen and were subsequently thawed in a 37 degrees C water bath. A purity of at least 90% was achieved for sorted or isolated CD4+, CD8+ and CD8+ TEMRA cells.

The sequence derives from a human donor with Susac syndrome. Recombination joined TRBV4-2 with TRBJ2-7, and TRBD1 may be the D gene, going by 6 matching bases. What was sequenced was CD4+ T cells from PBMCs. The nucleotide sequence reads TGTGCCAGCAGCCAAGAATGGGACAATATATACGAGCAGTACTTC. Its protein reads: CASSQEWDNIYEQYF.